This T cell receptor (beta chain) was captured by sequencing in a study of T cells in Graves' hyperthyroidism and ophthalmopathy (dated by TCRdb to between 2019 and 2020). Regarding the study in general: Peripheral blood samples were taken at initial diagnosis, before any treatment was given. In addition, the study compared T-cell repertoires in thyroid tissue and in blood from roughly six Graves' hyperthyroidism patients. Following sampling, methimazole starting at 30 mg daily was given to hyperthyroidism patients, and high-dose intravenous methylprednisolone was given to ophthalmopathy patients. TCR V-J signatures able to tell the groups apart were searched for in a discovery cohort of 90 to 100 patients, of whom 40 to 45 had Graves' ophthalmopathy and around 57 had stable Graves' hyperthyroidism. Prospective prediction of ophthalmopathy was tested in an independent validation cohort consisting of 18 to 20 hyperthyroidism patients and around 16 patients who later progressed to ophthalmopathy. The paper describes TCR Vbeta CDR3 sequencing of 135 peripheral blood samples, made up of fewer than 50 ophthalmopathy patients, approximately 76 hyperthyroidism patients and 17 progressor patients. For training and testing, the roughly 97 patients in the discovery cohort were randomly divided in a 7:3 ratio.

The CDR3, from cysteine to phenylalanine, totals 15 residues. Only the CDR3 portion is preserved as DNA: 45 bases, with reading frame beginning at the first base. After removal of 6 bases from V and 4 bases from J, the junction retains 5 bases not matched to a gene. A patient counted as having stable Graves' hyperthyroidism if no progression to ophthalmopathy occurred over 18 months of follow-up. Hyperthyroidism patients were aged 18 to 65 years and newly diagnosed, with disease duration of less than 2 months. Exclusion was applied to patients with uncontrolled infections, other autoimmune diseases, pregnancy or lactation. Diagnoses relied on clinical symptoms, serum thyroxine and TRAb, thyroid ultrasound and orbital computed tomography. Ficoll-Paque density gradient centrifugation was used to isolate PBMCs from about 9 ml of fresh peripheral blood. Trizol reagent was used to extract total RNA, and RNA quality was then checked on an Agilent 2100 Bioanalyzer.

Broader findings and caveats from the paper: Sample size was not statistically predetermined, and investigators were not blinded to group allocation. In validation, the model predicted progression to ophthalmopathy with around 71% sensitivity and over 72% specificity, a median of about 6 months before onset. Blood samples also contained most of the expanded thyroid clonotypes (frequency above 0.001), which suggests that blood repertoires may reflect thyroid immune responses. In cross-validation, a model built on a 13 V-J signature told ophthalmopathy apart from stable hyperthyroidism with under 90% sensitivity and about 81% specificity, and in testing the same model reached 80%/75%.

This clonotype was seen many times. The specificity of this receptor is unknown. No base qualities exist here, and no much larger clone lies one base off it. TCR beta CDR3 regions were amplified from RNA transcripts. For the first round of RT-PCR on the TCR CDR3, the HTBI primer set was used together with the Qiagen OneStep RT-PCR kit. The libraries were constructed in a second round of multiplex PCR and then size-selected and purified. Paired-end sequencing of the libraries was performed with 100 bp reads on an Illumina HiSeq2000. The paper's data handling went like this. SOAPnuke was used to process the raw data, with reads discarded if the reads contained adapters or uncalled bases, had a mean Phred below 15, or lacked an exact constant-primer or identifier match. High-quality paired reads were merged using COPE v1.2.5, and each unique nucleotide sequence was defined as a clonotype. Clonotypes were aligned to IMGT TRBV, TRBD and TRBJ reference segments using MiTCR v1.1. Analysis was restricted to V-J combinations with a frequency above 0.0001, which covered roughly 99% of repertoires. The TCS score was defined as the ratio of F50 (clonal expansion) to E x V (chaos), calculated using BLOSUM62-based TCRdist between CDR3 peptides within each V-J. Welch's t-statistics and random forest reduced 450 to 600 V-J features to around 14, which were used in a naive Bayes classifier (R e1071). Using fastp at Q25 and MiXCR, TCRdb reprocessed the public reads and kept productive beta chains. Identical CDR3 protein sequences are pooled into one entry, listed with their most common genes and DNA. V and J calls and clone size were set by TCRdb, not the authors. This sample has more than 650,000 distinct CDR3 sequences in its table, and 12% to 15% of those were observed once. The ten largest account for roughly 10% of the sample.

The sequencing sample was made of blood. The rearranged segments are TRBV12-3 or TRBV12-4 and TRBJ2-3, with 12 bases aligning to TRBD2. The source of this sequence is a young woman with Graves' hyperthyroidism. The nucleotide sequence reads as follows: TGTGCCAGCAGCCGGACTAGCGGGAAGGCAGATACGCAGTATTTT. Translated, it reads CASSRTSGKADTQYF.